A selection of T cell receptor beta chains follows, all from one sample in a study of blood T cell repertoires in COVID-19. Method: immunoSEQ multiplex PCR; TCRdb's copy keeps in-frame clones and lacks some. The table records approximately 200,000 clones, about four fifths of them present only once. Sequencing was done on a sample of peripheral blood. The origin of the receptors is a woman of 80 years or more with acute or convalescent COVID-19. CDR3s include the opening cysteine and the closing phenylalanine or tryptophan. D genes are given only for firm matches. Clone size, where shown, is once, few, many, or a class for clones that have expanded.

d_call	clone_size	v_call	j_call	cdr3_nt	cdr3_aa
NA	NA	TRBV24-1	TRBJ2-7	TGTGCCACCAGTGGGCCCCCCGCACAGGGAAACGAGCAGTACTTC	CATSGPPAQGNEQYF
NA	NA	TRBV15	TRBJ1-2	TGTGCCACCAGCACCGTGGGGGCTGGGGACTACACCTTC	CATSTVGAGDYTF
NA	NA	TRBV19	TRBJ1-2	TGTGCCAGTAGTACGAACACCCTTTATGGCTACACCTTC	CASSTNTLYGYTF
TRBD2	NA	TRBV6-6	TRBJ2-7	TGTGCCAGCACGTTCACTAGCGGGAGTTCCTACGAGCAGTACTTC	CASTFTSGSSYEQYF
TRBD1	NA	TRBV4-3	TRBJ2-5	TGCGCCAGCAGCCAAGATCAGGGGGCGAGGGAGACCCAGTACTTC	CASSQDQGARETQYF
NA	once	TRBV11-3	TRBJ2-5	TGTGCCAGCAGCTTCGACAGCCACCAAGAGACCCAGTACTTC	CASSFDSHQETQYF
TRBD2	once	TRBV10-3	TRBJ2-5	TGTGCCATCAGCTTTAGCGGGGGCCAAGAGACCCAGTACTTC	CAISFSGGQETQYF
NA	NA	TRBV2	TRBJ2-3	TGTGCCAGCAGTGAGAGTGGCGGGCCTAGCACAGATACGCAGTATTTT	CASSESGGPSTDTQYF
NA	NA	TRBV5-1	TRBJ1-4	TGCGCCAGCAGCTTGGGGTCAGGGGAGGAAAAACTGTTTTTT	CASSLGSGEEKLFF
NA	NA	TRBV5-4	TRBJ2-7	TGTGCCAGCAGCTCTCAGGATCTTACCTACGAGCAGTACTTC	CASSSQDLTYEQYF
TRBD1	NA	TRBV7-2	TRBJ1-6	TGTGCCAGCAGCCTGACAGGGATGAATTCACCCCTCCACTTT	CASSLTGMNSPLHF
TRBD2	NA	TRBV19	TRBJ2-5	TGTGCCAGTAGTATGGGGCTAGCGGGGGGTGGAGAGACCCAGTACTTC	CASSMGLAGGGETQYF
TRBD2	once	TRBV28	TRBJ2-1	TGTGCCAGCAGTTTCTTGAGCGGGAGTGTAGATGAGCAGTTCTTC	CASSFLSGSVDEQFF
TRBD1	NA	TRBV10-2	TRBJ1-3	TGCGCCACCTTACAGGGGAACACCATATATTTT	CATLQGNTIYF
TRBD1	once	TRBV25-1	TRBJ2-7	TGTGCCAGCAGCGACGGACAGGGGGGAAGAGAGCAGTACTTC	CASSDGQGGREQYF
TRBD1	NA	TRBV11-3	TRBJ2-1	TGTGCCAGCGGGGGACAGGGCCCCTACAATGAGCAGTTCTTC	CASGGQGPYNEQFF
NA	NA	TRBV30	TRBJ1-2	TGTGCCTGGAGTGTGAGGAGATCGAACTATGGCTACACCTTC	CAWSVRRSNYGYTF
TRBD1	NA	TRBV9	TRBJ2-7	TGTGCCAGCAGCGATATGACAGGGGGCGCAGCCGAGCAGTACTTC	CASSDMTGGAAEQYF
NA	NA	TRBV3-1/TRBV3-2	TRBJ2-4	TGTGCCAGCAGCCAAGTGGCAGGGGTGGGGAACATTCAGTACTTC	CASSQVAGVGNIQYF
NA	NA	TRBV18	TRBJ1-2	TGTGCCAGCTCACGGGGGGAGGACTATGGCTACACCTTC	CASSRGEDYGYTF
TRBD2	NA	TRBV6-6	TRBJ2-3	TGTGCCAGCAGTCGCTCCCGACTAGCGGGGCCCACAGATACGCAGTATTTT	CASSRSRLAGPTDTQYF
NA	NA	TRBV6-6	TRBJ2-7	TGTGCCAGCAGTTACGCAGGCTACGAGCAGTACTTC	CASSYAGYEQYF
NA	NA	TRBV15	TRBJ1-1	TGTGCCACCAGCAGACAGGGGATAACTGAAGCTTTCTTT	CATSRQGITEAFF
TRBD1	NA	TRBV28	TRBJ2-7	TGTGCCAGCAGTATCTCCTTCGGGACAGCCTACGAGCAGTACTTC	CASSISFGTAYEQYF
NA	NA	TRBV7-9	TRBJ2-7	TGTGCCAGCAGCTTAGTCCCAGATACCTACGAGCAGTACTTC	CASSLVPDTYEQYF
NA	few	TRBV9	TRBJ1-2	TGTGCCAGCAGCGTAGCGGGGGGGAGCTATGGCGGCTACACCTTC	CASSVAGGSYGGYTF